These 6 T cell receptor beta chains were all obtained from the same sample, sequenced in a study of shared clonotypes between healthy human individuals. The data were produced by immunoSEQ multiplex PCR, yet TCRdb's version contains in-frame clones alone and is incomplete. This repertoire shows about 1.5 million clones, around 98% found once; its top ten account for roughly 0.45%. Specimen: naive CD4+ T cells sorted from blood. Stated subset: CD45RA+ positively selected. These receptors originate from a man aged 25-45 years in good health.

This clone is a singleton in its sample. The V gene is TRBV6-5, the J gene TRBJ2-1; tentative D call: TRBD2 (5 bases). The germline gives CDR1 MNHEY, CDR2 SVGAGI. V was clipped by 2 bases and J by 12 bases, with 8 bases between them. This CDR3 has 11 amino acids. CDR3 sequence: CASSYTGSQFF. CDR3 nucleotide sequence: TGTGCCAGCAGTTACACGGGGTCGCAGTTCTTC.

The chain links TRBV4-2 to TRBJ2-3, with 7 bases lining up with TRBD1. Losses at the gene ends were 6 bases for V and 4 bases for J; bases not matched to a gene: 13. The CDR3 has 16 amino acids. Germline values: CDR1 LGHNA, CDR2 YNFKEQ. The chain's CDR3 is CASRKGAGGVPDTQYF. DNA for the CDR3: TGTGCCAGCAGAAAGGGGGCCGGTGGGGTCCCAGATACGCAGTATTTT.

The chain joins TRBV2 to TRBJ2-5, with D unclear. Between the trimmed V and J ends, which lost 4 bases and 4 bases, there was a span of 10 bases. This CDR3 is built from 13 residues. In germline, CDR1 is SNHLY, CDR2 FYNNEI. CDR3 loop: CASSVEAAETQYF. DNA of the CDR3: TGTGCCAGCAGTGTTGAGGCTGCAGAGACCCAGTACTTC.

V is TRBV9 and J is TRBJ2-7, with 8 bases fitting TRBD1. The germline V gene encodes CDR1 SGDLS and CDR2 YYNGEE. This CDR3 is 16 amino acids long. With V trimmed by 0 bases and J by 6 bases, 11 bases remained unmatched. The CDR3: CASSVAPGTGFGEQYF. The CDR3 DNA is TGTGCCAGCAGCGTAGCCCCCGGGACAGGTTTCGGCGAGCAGTACTTC. The full variable domain, completed using reference TRBV9 and TRBJ2-7, is DSGVTQTPKHLITATGQRVTLRCSPRSGDLSVYWYQQSLDQGLQFLIQYYNGEERAKGNILERFSAQQFPDLHSELNLSSLELGDSALYFCASSVAPGTGFGEQYFGPGTRLTVT.

DNA of the CDR3: TGCAGCGTTGCCTTGGAGCTCGGGGATACGCAGTATTTT. Its protein is CSVALELGDTQYF. This chain links TRBV29-1 with TRBJ2-3; D is ambiguous. CDR1 is SQVTM, CDR2 ANQGSEA, per germline. The CDR3 contains 13 residues. The V end was cut by 4 bases, the J end by 6 bases, with 14 bases between.

The chain joins TRBV11-2 to TRBJ2-5, with D possibly being TRBD2 (6 bases). V was pared by 5 bases and J by 2 bases, with 15 bases between. The CDR3 has 15 residues. Germline-derived CDR1 and CDR2 are SGHAT and FQNNGV. Here the CDR3 DNA reads TGTGCCAGCAGCCCTGCCGGGACTCAGCAAGAGACCCAGTACTTC. Its protein is CASSPAGTQQETQYF.